Listed below are T cell receptor beta chains from one sample, sequenced in a study of cytomegalovirus exposure and HLA in healthy donors. Assay used: immunoSEQ multiplex PCR; TCRdb lists only in-frame clones, some missing. The table shows around 94,000 clones, with less than 85% occurring only once. Sequenced sample: PBMCs. These TCRs come from a man in his forties or fifties in good health and CMV-seronegative. CDR3s include the opening cysteine and the closing phenylalanine or tryptophan. Each record gives: CDR3 protein, CDR3 DNA, D gene, J gene, V gene, clone size. A D gene is named only where the DNA matches it firmly. Clone size is shown for a subset of rows, as once, few, many or a class of expanded clone.

CDR3: CASSSELNTEAFF
DNA: TGTGCCAGCTCATCCGAGCTGAACACTGAAGCTTTCTTT
D: .
J: TRBJ1-1
V: TRBV18
size: .

CDR3: CASGLRGGETQYF
DNA: TGTGCTAGTGGTTTGAGGGGCGGAGAGACCCAGTACTTC
D: .
J: TRBJ2-5
V: TRBV12-5
size: .

CDR3: CASSPGYEQYF
DNA: TGTGCCAGCAGCCCAGGCTACGAGCAGTACTTC
D: .
J: TRBJ2-7
V: TRBV14
size: .

CDR3: CASSQKDRGPRTEAFF
DNA: TGTGCCAGCAGTCAGAAGGACAGGGGGCCCCGTACTGAAGCTTTCTTT
D: TRBD1
J: TRBJ1-1
V: TRBV27
size: .

CDR3: CASSVAGDSYEQYF
DNA: TGTGCCAGCTCGGTAGCGGGGGACTCCTACGAGCAGTACTTC
D: TRBD2
J: TRBJ2-7
V: TRBV27
size: .

CDR3: CASSDSIMAGSGYTF
DNA: TGTGCCAGCAGTGACTCGATAATGGCAGGGTCTGGCTACACCTTC
D: .
J: TRBJ1-2
V: TRBV6-4
size: .

CDR3: CAISESPGTGADGYTF
DNA: TGTGCCATCAGTGAGTCGCCGGGGACAGGTGCGGATGGCTACACCTTC
D: TRBD1
J: TRBJ1-2
V: TRBV10-3
size: few

CDR3: CATSRLGGDTEAFF
DNA: TGTGCCACCAGCAGATTAGGAGGAGACACTGAAGCTTTCTTT
D: .
J: TRBJ1-1
V: TRBV15
size: .

CDR3: CASGSGTGLYGYTF
DNA: TGTGCCAGCGGTAGCGGGACAGGGTTGTATGGCTACACCTTC
D: TRBD1
J: TRBJ1-2
V: TRBV9
size: .

CDR3: CSVEGQGIYEQYF
DNA: TGCAGCGTTGAGGGACAGGGGATCTACGAGCAGTACTTC
D: TRBD1
J: TRBJ2-7
V: TRBV29-1
size: .

CDR3: CSFKVANWGTQYF
DNA: TGCAGCTTCAAGGTAGCGAACTGGGGGACCCAGTACTTC
D: .
J: TRBJ2-5
V: TRBV29-1
size: .

CDR3: CASSNILAGGYNEQFF
DNA: TGTGCCAGTAGTAACATACTAGCGGGGGGCTACAATGAGCAGTTCTTC
D: TRBD2
J: TRBJ2-1
V: TRBV19
size: .

CDR3: CASSWEQEAQYF
DNA: TGTGCCAGCAGCTGGGAGCAAGAGGCCCAGTACTTC
D: .
J: TRBJ2-5
V: TRBV11-2
size: .

CDR3: CATGTGSNRNQPQHF
DNA: TGTGCCACCGGTACTGGTTCAAATCGCAATCAGCCCCAGCATTTT
D: .
J: TRBJ1-5
V: TRBV15
size: few

CDR3: CASSLVGGAKNIQYF
DNA: TGTGCCAGCAGCTTAGTCGGTGGAGCCAAAAACATTCAGTACTTC
D: .
J: TRBJ2-4
V: TRBV7-9
size: few

CDR3: CASSAPAARRDEQFF
DNA: TGTGCCAGCAGCGCCCCAGCGGCTCGACGGGATGAGCAGTTCTTC
D: .
J: TRBJ2-1
V: TRBV9
size: .

CDR3: CAIAPRAPQGGETQYF
DNA: TGTGCCATCGCCCCCAGGGCCCCACAGGGCGGGGAGACCCAGTACTTC
D: .
J: TRBJ2-5
V: TRBV6-6
size: .

CDR3: CASSQTSGGLWETQYF
DNA: TGTGCCAGCAGCCAAACTAGCGGGGGCCTCTGGGAGACCCAGTACTTC
D: TRBD2
J: TRBJ2-5
V: TRBV5-4
size: .

CDR3: CASSVDSGTAEAFF
DNA: TGTGCCAGCAGCGTAGACTCCGGGACAGCTGAAGCTTTCTTT
D: TRBD1
J: TRBJ1-1
V: TRBV9
size: .

CDR3: CASSEPADRWDDQPQHF
DNA: TGTGCCAGCAGTGAACCGGCGGACAGGTGGGACGATCAGCCCCAGCATTTT
D: TRBD1
J: TRBJ1-5
V: TRBV6-1
size: .

CDR3: CASSPGASNQPQHF
DNA: TGTGCCAGCAGCCCCGGTGCTAGCAATCAGCCCCAGCATTTT
D: .
J: TRBJ1-5
V: TRBV7-8
size: .

CDR3: CASSLWSGPRAQYF
DNA: TGTGCCAGCAGCTTGTGGAGCGGTCCTCGGGCCCAGTACTTC
D: .
J: TRBJ2-5
V: TRBV5-5
size: .

CDR3: CASRRTGGRMNTEAFF
DNA: TGTGCCAGCAGGAGGACAGGGGGCAGGATGAACACTGAAGCTTTCTTT
D: TRBD1
J: TRBJ1-1
V: TRBV2
size: .

CDR3: CASSEWLAGGKNNEQFF
DNA: TGTGCCAGCAGCGAGTGGCTAGCGGGGGGGAAAAACAATGAGCAGTTCTTC
D: TRBD2
J: TRBJ2-1
V: TRBV9
size: .